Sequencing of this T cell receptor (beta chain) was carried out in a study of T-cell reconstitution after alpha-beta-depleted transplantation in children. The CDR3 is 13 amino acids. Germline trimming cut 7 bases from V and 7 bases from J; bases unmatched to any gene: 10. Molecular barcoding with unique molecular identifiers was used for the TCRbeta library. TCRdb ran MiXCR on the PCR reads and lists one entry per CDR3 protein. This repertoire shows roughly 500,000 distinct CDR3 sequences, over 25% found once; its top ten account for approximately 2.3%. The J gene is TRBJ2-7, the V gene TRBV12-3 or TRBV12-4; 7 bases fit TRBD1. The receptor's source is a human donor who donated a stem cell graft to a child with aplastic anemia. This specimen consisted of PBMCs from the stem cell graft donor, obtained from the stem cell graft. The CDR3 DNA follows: TGTGCCAGCACCCTGGACAGGCTAGGAGAGCAGTACTTC. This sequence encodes CASTLDRLGEQYF.